The 10 T cell receptor beta chains given below trace back to one sample, sequenced in a study of blood T cell repertoires in COVID-19. Repertoires were generated with immunoSEQ multiplex PCR, while TCRdb's copy carries only in-frame clones and drops some. The table includes about 400,000 clones, around 89% detected once. The sample taken for sequencing was PBMCs or T cells enriched from blood (not recorded which). These receptors were taken from a woman younger than 45 with acute COVID-19.

The V gene is TRBV7-9, the J gene TRBJ2-7; D call uncertain. V was cut by 3 bases and J by 6 bases, with 6 bases left in between. The CDR3 is 11 amino acids. CDR1 and CDR2 (germline): SEHNR, FQNEAQ (reference sequence). In nucleotides, the CDR3 is TGTGCCAGCAGCTTTTCGGTCGAGCAGTACTTC. The encoded protein is CASSFSVEQYF.

As to this clone: The junction differs from germline at one of its ends, possibly a read error. The CDR3 DNA follows: TGTGCCAGCAGATACTCCGGGACAGTTTACACCGGGGAGCTGTTTTTT. Residues: CASRYSGTVYTGELFF. The genes are TRBV6-2 or TRBV6-3 and TRBJ2-2; 7 nucleotides agree with TRBD1. Germline CDR1 MNHEY, CDR2 SVGEGT. The CDR3 covers 16 residues.

The V call is TRBV29-1, the J call TRBJ2-3; tentative D call: TRBD2 (7 bases). This CDR3 region has 13 residues. The germline CDR1 and CDR2 sequences are SQVTM and ANQGSEA. V lost 3 bases and J 6 bases, leaving 13 bases between the germline ends. The CDR3 protein is CSVDLGGRDTQYF. The CDR3 bases are TGCAGCGTTGACTTGGGGGGGCGCGATACGCAGTATTTT.

CDR3 loop: CASSPLRDYGYTF. For the CDR3, the DNA is TGTGCCAGCTCACCACTGCGGGACTATGGCTACACCTTC. The chain is built from TRBV18 and TRBJ1-2; no clear D gene. The germline V gene has CDR1 KGHSH and CDR2 LQKENI. V lost 1 base to trimming and J lost 3 bases, with 6 bases between them. The CDR3 contains 13 residues.

V gene TRBV3-1 (or the pseudogene TRBV3-2) combines with J gene TRBJ1-6; D ambiguous. Trimming removed 4 bases from V and 1 base from J, with 14 bases in between. The CDR3 loop spans 17 amino acids. Germline CDR1 LGHDT, CDR2 YNNKEL (reference sequence). The CDR3 sequence is CASSLSRPGSYNSPLHF. CDR3 bases: TGTGCCAGCAGCCTCAGTAGGCCGGGGTCCTATAATTCACCCCTCCACTTT.

J is TRBJ2-7 and V is TRBV19; TRBD1 matches at 9 bases. The CDR3 spans 14 residues. V gave up 5 bases and J gave up 2 bases; unmatched junction bases: 4. Germline CDR1 is LNHDA and CDR2 is SQIVND (reference sequence). CDR3 amino acids: CASSAGTGTYEQYF. CDR3 sequence (DNA): TGTGCCAGTAGTGCAGGGACAGGGACCTACGAGCAGTACTTC. Combining the CDR3 with reference TRBV19 and TRBJ2-7 gives the whole variable domain DGGITQSPKYLFRKEGQNVTLSCEQNLNHDAMYWYRQDPGQGLRLIYYSQIVNDFQKGDIAEGYSVSREKKESFPLTVTSAQKNPTAFYLCASSAGTGTYEQYFGPGTRLTVT.

The chain couples TRBV30 to TRBJ1-2, with 11 nucleotides matching TRBD1. This CDR3 is built from 16 residues. CDR1 is GTSNPN and CDR2 is SVGIG in the germline V gene (reference sequence). Unmatched junction bases numbered 8, after V lost 1 base and J lost 4 bases. This CDR3 is CAWSAKDRGRGYGYTF. The CDR3 region has the DNA TGTGCCTGGAGTGCCAAGGACAGGGGGCGAGGCTATGGCTACACCTTC.

The rearrangement links TRBV12-5 to TRBJ1-3; no definite D call. Per the germline V gene, CDR1 is LGHNT and CDR2 is FRNRAP. The CDR3 sequence is 18 residues long. Between the trimmed V and J ends, which lost 1 base and 0 bases, there was a span of 16 bases. CDR3 sequence reads: CASGLALLRDRSGNTIYF. The CDR3 region has the DNA TGTGCTAGTGGTTTGGCGCTTCTCCGAGATCGCTCTGGAAACACCATATATTTT.

The genes are TRBV4-3 and TRBJ1-6; D remains ambiguous. This CDR3 has 13 residues. Germline loops: CDR1 LGHNA, CDR2 YSLEER. With 1 base removed from V and 11 bases from J, the gap between germline ends came to 9 bases. The CDR3 is CASSQARVAPLHF. The DNA of the CDR3 is TGCGCCAGCAGCCAAGCGAGAGTGGCACCCCTCCACTTT.

The chain joins TRBV27 to TRBJ1-5, with 12 nucleotides matching TRBD1. The V and J ends lost 3 bases and 4 bases, in that order; junction bases with no gene match: 7. This CDR3 is 17 amino acids long. Germline CDR1 is MNHEY and CDR2 is SMNVEV (reference sequence). CDR3 protein: CASSFLGTGGENQPQHF. The CDR3 DNA is TGTGCCAGCAGTTTCCTAGGGACAGGGGGCGAGAATCAGCCCCAGCATTTT.